This is a list of T cell receptor beta chains from one sample in a study of T cell responses to AZD1222 COVID-19 vaccine. Clones were read by immunoSEQ multiplex PCR, and TCRdb kept only the in-frame ones, dropping some. The data hold around 96,000 clones, with around 90% observed a single time. The material sequenced was peripheral blood, taken 28 days after the second AZD1222 dose. These receptors were obtained from an adult who received the AZD1222 COVID-19 vaccine. CDR3s include the opening cysteine and the closing phenylalanine or tryptophan. Each record gives: J gene, clone size, V gene, CDR3 protein. A clone size is listed for some rows: how often the clone was seen (once, few, many), or a class if it is expanded.

TRBJ2-7,.,TRBV7-9,CASSLAGGEQYF
TRBJ1-1,.,TRBV18,CASSPFNQGGVPAFF
TRBJ1-2,.,TRBV6-5,CASSSRTGQGYTF
TRBJ1-1,.,TRBV10-2,CASSDPTGTEAFF
TRBJ2-7,.,TRBV7-6,CASSSPPRGVGEQYF
TRBJ2-7,.,TRBV24-1,CATSDKRALLPLEQYF
TRBJ2-5,once,TRBV20-1,CSATAREAQYF
TRBJ2-7,.,TRBV5-4,CASSFGTGGRYEQYF
TRBJ2-1,.,TRBV6-7,CASSYLEDRAEDEQFF
TRBJ1-6,.,TRBV30,CAQTGPAGNSPLHF
TRBJ1-1,.,TRBV7-3,CASSPEWGTEAFF
TRBJ1-1,few,TRBV2,CASSKDRVNTEAFF
TRBJ1-2,.,TRBV6-5,CASSPGIGGPGGYTF
TRBJ1-2,.,TRBV7-9,CASSFGTGVEGYTF
TRBJ1-1,.,TRBV28,CASPTALNTEAFF
TRBJ1-1,.,TRBV28,CASSLGTELTEAFF
TRBJ2-1,.,TRBV25-1,CASSRGGWSYNEQFF
TRBJ1-3,few,TRBV19,CASTLKGASGNTIYF
TRBJ2-7,.,TRBV7-9,CASSWGSYEQYF
TRBJ2-6,.,TRBV15,CATSGESGRPFSGANVLTF
TRBJ1-5,.,TRBV19,CASSIGQGSNQPQHF
TRBJ1-1,.,TRBV6-6,CASSYGTGGVTEAFF
TRBJ2-7,once,TRBV19,CASSMGLYEQYF
TRBJ2-7,.,TRBV18,CASGGALAGAYEQYF
TRBJ1-1,.,TRBV5-1,CASSRDAMNTEAFF
TRBJ1-1,.,TRBV15,CATSRAGAMNSEAFF
TRBJ1-5,.,TRBV7-9,CASSLGGAGWDQPQHF
TRBJ2-7,few,TRBV7-3,CASSLRASGSSYEQYF
TRBJ2-7,.,TRBV7-2,CASSLMRVSYEQYF
TRBJ2-3,.,TRBV28,CASSLRGGPDTQYF
TRBJ2-1,.,TRBV30,CALQDGAEQFF
TRBJ1-5,once,TRBV27,CASSLLGPQPQHF
TRBJ1-2,.,TRBV6-1,CASSEGVYYGYTF
TRBJ2-1,.,TRBV7-3,CASSQQTGLAGAPIHEQFF
TRBJ2-1,.,TRBV29-1,CSVERVYRNEQFF
TRBJ1-6,.,TRBV6-5,CASRPTGLENSPLHF
TRBJ2-5,.,TRBV2,CASSEMAMLATQYF
TRBJ1-6,.,TRBV19,CASKEQGIDSPLHF
TRBJ2-7,.,TRBV15,CATSRTRDITYEQYF
TRBJ2-7,.,TRBV6-5,CASSFGRDSSYEQYF
TRBJ1-5,once,TRBV4-2,CASSHDGSQPQHF
TRBJ2-5,few,TRBV9,CASSRRRTVQGETQYF
TRBJ2-7,.,TRBV5-1,CASSLRDRGAEQYF
TRBJ2-3,once,TRBV7-2,CASSLTPTTQGDTQYF
TRBJ1-4,.,TRBV2,CASSSGAINEKLFF
TRBJ2-7,.,TRBV10-3,CAIADTYEQYF
TRBJ1-2,.,TRBV30,CAWTNRGLSGYTF
TRBJ1-5,.,TRBV4-1,CASSQVPGDQPQHF
TRBJ1-2,once,TRBV29-1,CSVPVQRGWGYGYTF
TRBJ2-3,once,TRBV6-5,CASSPRGARDTQYF
TRBJ1-6,.,TRBV5-3,CARMLKDSPLHF
TRBJ2-3,.,TRBV5-1,CASSLAKAGRGVTDTQYF
TRBJ1-6,.,TRBV2,CASGSGANSPLHF
TRBJ1-6,.,TRBV27,CASSLQGTNSPLHF
TRBJ2-7,.,TRBV6-1,CASSEAGIVYEQYF
TRBJ1-1,.,TRBV2,CASSRDRLNTEAFF
TRBJ2-1,.,TRBV20-1,CSASDPDEQFF
TRBJ1-1,.,TRBV2,CASSLSYTGEAFF
TRBJ2-1,once,TRBV12-1,CASSFRGLHNEQFF
TRBJ1-1,once,TRBV27,CASSSLLTASGTEAFF